This TCR beta chain was sequenced during a study of blood T cell repertoires in COVID-19. Sequencing used immunoSEQ multiplex PCR; TCRdb keeps in-frame clones, though not all of them. This sample has about 69,000 clones; roughly 80% occur once, and the top ten carry about an eighth. The CDR3 is 15 residues long. With 3 bases removed from V and 5 bases from J, the gap between germline ends came to 14 bases. CDR1 and CDR2 (germline): SGHRS, YFSETQ. The sequence was obtained from a man aged 45-65 years with COVID-19, enrolled during active disease. V and J are TRBV5-1 and TRBJ1-4; tentative D call: TRBD1 (6 bases). The sample was peripheral blood. Here the CDR3 DNA reads TGCGCCAGCAGCTGGACCGGACAGTCCAATGAAAAACTGTTTTTT. This sequence encodes CASSWTGQSNEKLFF.